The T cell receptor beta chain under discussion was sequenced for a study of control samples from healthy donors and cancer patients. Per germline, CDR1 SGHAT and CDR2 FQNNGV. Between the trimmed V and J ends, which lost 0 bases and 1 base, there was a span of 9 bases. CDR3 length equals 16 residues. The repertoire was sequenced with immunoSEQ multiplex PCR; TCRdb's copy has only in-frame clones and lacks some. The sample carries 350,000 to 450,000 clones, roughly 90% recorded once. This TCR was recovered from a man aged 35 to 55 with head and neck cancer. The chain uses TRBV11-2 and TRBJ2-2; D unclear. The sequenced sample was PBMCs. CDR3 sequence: CASSLEPGRNTGELFF. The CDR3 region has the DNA TGTGCCAGCAGCTTAGAGCCGGGTCGGAACACCGGGGAGCTGTTTTTT.